Described below is a single T cell receptor (beta chain) sequence and its context. Antigen unknown. Stability of Graves' hyperthyroidism was defined as absent ophthalmopathy progression within 18 months. Patients were aged 18 to 65, had disease duration under 2 months, and had newly diagnosed hyperthyroidism. The entry originates in a study of T cells in Graves' hyperthyroidism and ophthalmopathy. The wider study: Pretreatment peripheral blood was obtained at initial diagnosis. The study's findings and limits: Patients with ophthalmopathy were separated from those with stable hyperthyroidism by a 13 V-J model.

From germline, CDR1 is GTSNPN and CDR2 SVGIG (reference sequence). V lost 8 bases, J lost 6 bases, and 17 bases lay in between. This CDR3 is built from 13 residues. Amplification of TCR beta CDR3 regions used RNA as the template. First-round RT-PCR with HTBI primers amplified the TCR CDR3 region. TCRdb re-called the multiplex PCR reads through MiXCR, storing one row per CDR3 protein. The data show approximately 530,000 distinct CDR3 sequences, with over 15% seen just once and about 17% held by the top ten. This TCR was sampled from a woman aged 18-35 years with Graves' hyperthyroidism. This chain uses TRBV30 with TRBJ1-5; tentatively, D is TRBD1 (5 bases). Sequencing was carried out using blood. DNA for the CDR3: TGTGCCCTGGGCCGGGGGGAGGGTCAGCCCCAGCATTTT. Its translation is CALGRGEGQPQHF.